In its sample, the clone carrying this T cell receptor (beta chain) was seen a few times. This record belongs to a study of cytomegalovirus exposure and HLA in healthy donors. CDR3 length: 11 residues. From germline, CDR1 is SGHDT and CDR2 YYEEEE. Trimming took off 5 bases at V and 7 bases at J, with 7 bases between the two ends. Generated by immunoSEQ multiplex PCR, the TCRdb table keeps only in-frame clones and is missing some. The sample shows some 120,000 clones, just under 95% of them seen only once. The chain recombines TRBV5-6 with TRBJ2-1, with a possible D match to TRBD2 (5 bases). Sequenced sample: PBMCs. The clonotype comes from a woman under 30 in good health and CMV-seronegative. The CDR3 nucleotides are TGTGCCAGCAGGAGGGCGAATGAGCAGTTCTTC. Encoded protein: CASRRANEQFF.